The 19 T cell receptor beta chains presented below share a single source sample, sequenced in a study of T cell repertoires in aging, cancer and after chemotherapy. TRB rearrangements spanning V, D and J were amplified using mixed TRB-A/B primers. Via MiXCR, TCRdb re-called the multiplex PCR reads, giving one row per CDR3 protein. The sample lists 11,000 or so distinct CDR3 sequences, about 24% occurring once. TCR beta rearrangements were amplified from peripheral blood genomic DNA. Material: blood. The receptors shown here come from a human donor in good health.

By sample share, this clonotype is medium-sized. The J gene is TRBJ1-4, the V gene TRBV7-9, with D uncertain. The V end lost 2 bases, the J end lost 8 bases, and 15 bases lay between the germline ends. CDR3 length: 15 amino acids. Germline assignment: CDR1 SEHNR and CDR2 FQNEAQ (reference sequence). The chain's CDR3 is CASSLKWQPGEKLFF. The CDR3 bases are TGTGCCAGCAGCTTAAAGTGGCAGCCGGGGGAAAAACTGTTTTTT.

This clonotype rates as medium-sized (0.01 to 0.1%). The J gene is TRBJ2-7, the V gene TRBV6-5; tentative D call: TRBD1 (5 bases). Trimming took 6 bases from V and 6 from J, leaving 9 bases between them. This CDR3 is 11 amino acids long. The germline V gene encodes CDR1 MNHEY and CDR2 SVGAGI. The CDR3 nucleotides are TGTGCCAGCAGGTACAGGTCCGAGCAGTACTTC. Its protein is CASRYRSEQYF.

V usage is TRBV4-3 and J usage is TRBJ2-1; 11 nucleotides line up with TRBD1. Germline values: CDR1 LGHNA, CDR2 YSLEER. Trimming cost V 4 bases and J 7 bases; bases outside gene matches: 9. The CDR3 runs to 16 residues. In nucleotides, the CDR3 is TGCGCCAGCAGCCGAACCTCCGGGACAGGGGGAAATGAGCAGTTCTTC. Translated: CASSRTSGTGGNEQFF.

As DNA, the CDR3 is TGTGCCAGCAGTTTAACTCTAGATGCGCAGACCCAGTACTTC. Translation gives CASSLTLDAQTQYF. The V call is TRBV27, the J call TRBJ2-5; D remains ambiguous. The CDR3 has 14 amino acids. The V and J ends lost 2 bases and 6 bases respectively, with 13 bases between them. The V gene's germline CDR1 is MNHEY and CDR2 SMNVEV (reference sequence).

This sequence joins TRBV5-4 and TRBJ1-2; perhaps TRBD1 as D (6 bases). V lost 7 bases, J lost 4 bases, and 17 bases lay in between. Germline assignment: CDR1 SGHNT and CDR2 YYREEE (reference sequence). This CDR3 is built from 14 residues. CDR3 sequence: CASGAGQGPYGYTF. The CDR3 DNA sequence: TGTGCCAGCGGGGCAGGGCAGGGGCCCTATGGCTACACCTTC.

This clonotype is termed medium-sized. This sequence joins TRBV6-1 and TRBJ2-5, with 15 nucleotides matching TRBD2. CDR1 is MNHNS, CDR2 SASEGT, per germline. The length of the CDR3 is 17 residues. After removal of 1 base from V and 5 bases from J, the junction contained 5 bases not matched to a gene. For the CDR3, the DNA is TGTGCCAGCAGTGAAGTGGCCGGGACTAGCGGGGGGGAGACCCAGTACTTC. It specifies CASSEVAGTSGGETQYF.

In its sample, this clonotype was seen once. The rearrangement links TRBV20-1 to TRBJ2-2; TRBD2 aligns across 10 bases. The CDR3 contains 16 residues. The V segment lost 5 bases and the J segment 7 bases; nucleotides outside the gene matches: 13. From germline, CDR1 is DFQATT and CDR2 SNEGSKA (reference sequence). The CDR3 region has the DNA TGCAGTGCTCGAACCTATAGCGGGGGGATCGGCGGGGAGCTGTTTTTT. This encodes CSARTYSGGIGGELFF.

Comment on this clonotype: This could be a read error, since a much larger clone is one nucleotide away. The chain carries TRBV20-1 and TRBJ2-7; D may be TRBD2 (6 bases). The germline CDR1 and CDR2 sequences are DFQATT and SNEGSKA (reference sequence). The CDR3 consists of 15 residues. CDR3 in amino acids: CSTRRTGVLNYEQYF. CDR3 sequence (DNA): TGCAGTACTAGACGTACGGGGGTGCTCAACTACGAGCAGTACTTC.

The J gene is TRBJ2-1, the V gene TRBV18; perhaps TRBD2 as D (7 bases). From germline, CDR1 is KGHSH and CDR2 LQKENI. V dropped 3 bases and J dropped 7 bases, with 16 bases sitting between them. The CDR3 consists of 15 residues. CDR3 sequence reads: CASSPVGGARNEQFF. For the CDR3, the DNA is TGTGCCAGCTCACCCGTAGGGGGGGCGAGGAATGAGCAGTTCTTC.

The chain uses TRBV9 and TRBJ2-5; D tentatively fits TRBD1 or TRBD2 (6 bases each). CDR1 is SGDLS, CDR2 YYNGEE, per germline. Trimming stripped 5 bases from V and 5 bases from J, with 16 bases between. This CDR3 contains 14 residues. The CDR3 DNA follows: TGTGCCAGCAGTGCCGGGGGCCGAGGGGAGACCCAGTACTTC. Translation: CASSAGGRGETQYF. Full variable domain (missing parts from reference TRBV9 and TRBJ2-5): DSGVTQTPKHLITATGQRVTLRCSPRSGDLSVYWYQQSLDQGLQFLIQYYNGEERAKGNILERFSAQQFPDLHSELNLSSLELGDSALYFCASSAGGRGETQYFGPGTRLLVL.

As to this clonotype: Sequence at one end of the junction differs from germline and may be a read error. This chain links TRBV5-1 with TRBJ1-3; unclear D gene. CDR1 and CDR2 from the germline V gene are SGHRS and YFSETQ. The CDR3 sequence is 14 residues long. CDR3 in DNA: TGTGCCAGCAGCTTTGGGTACTCTGGAAACACCATATATTTT. This encodes CASSFGYSGNTIYF. Full variable domain (remainder filled in from reference TRBV5-1 and TRBJ1-3): KAGVTQTPRYLIKTRGQQVTLSCSPISGHRSVSWYQQTPGQGLQFLFEYFSETQRNKGNFPGRFSGRQFSNSRSEMNVSTLELGDSALYLCASSFGYSGNTIYFGEGSWLTVV.

This chain links TRBV5-4 with TRBJ2-2, with 9 bases matching TRBD1. With V trimmed by 4 bases and J by 6 bases, 7 bases remained unmatched. Germline V gene data show CDR1 as SGHNT and CDR2 as YYREEE (reference sequence). CDR3 length: 15 residues. CDR3 sequence: CASSPGQGRPGELFF. The DNA of the CDR3 is TGTGCCAGCAGCCCGGGACAGGGACGGCCCGGGGAGCTGTTTTTT.

There are a few counts of this clonotype. The chain links TRBV18 to TRBJ1-3, with D tentatively TRBD1 (6 bases). Germline CDR1 and CDR2: KGHSH and LQKENI. Trimming cost V 6 bases and J 2 bases, with 17 bases left between them. This CDR3 has 16 amino acids. The CDR3: CASSRAGEPAGNTIYF. In nucleotides, the CDR3 is TGTGCCAGCTCGCGCGCAGGGGAGCCAGCTGGAAACACCATATATTTT.

This clonotype is medium-sized by share. The chain carries TRBV30 and TRBJ1-1, with no clear D. The CDR3 consists of 12 residues. Germline V gene lookup returns CDR1 GTSNPN and CDR2 SVGIG (reference sequence). The germline V and J ends were trimmed by 0 bases and 7 bases, with 9 bases remaining between them. This chain's CDR3 is CAWSVMVSEAFF. The CDR3 DNA follows: TGTGCCTGGAGTGTAATGGTCAGTGAAGCTTTCTTT. The full variable domain, its missing parts supplied by reference TRBV30 and TRBJ1-1, is SQTIHQWPATLVQPVGSPLSLECTVEGTSNPNLYWYRQAAGRGLQLLFYSVGIGQISSEVPQNLSASRPQDRQFILSSKKLLLSDSGFYLCAWSVMVSEAFFGQGTRLTVV.

This chain connects TRBV27 to TRBJ1-5, with D perhaps TRBD1 (5 bases). CDR1 is MNHEY, CDR2 SMNVEV, per germline (reference sequence). Deletions cut 2 bases from V and 3 bases from J, with 8 bases between. CDR3 length: 14 amino acids. CDR3: CASSLRGDNQPQHF. DNA of the CDR3: TGTGCCAGCAGTTTAAGGGGTGACAATCAGCCCCAGCATTTT.

The rearrangement links TRBV27 to TRBJ2-4, with D possibly matching TRBD1 (6 bases). Trimming cost V 2 bases and J 3 bases, with 14 bases left between them. Germline CDR1 is MNHEY and CDR2 is SMNVEV (reference sequence). This CDR3 has 16 residues. CDR3 sequence (DNA): TGTGCCAGCAGTTTAGCCCCGGACAGCTTCAAAAACATTCAGTACTTC. It yields the protein CASSLAPDSFKNIQYF.

The V gene is TRBV19, the J gene TRBJ2-3; TRBD2 matches 12 bases. The V gene end was trimmed by 3 bases and the J gene end by 5 bases; junction bases not matched to a gene: 9. Germline lookup yields CDR1 LNHDA and CDR2 SQIVND (reference sequence). This CDR3 has 17 residues. The CDR3 reads CASSMGGLAGGRDTQYF. The CDR3 DNA follows: TGTGCCAGTAGTATGGGCGGGCTAGCGGGGGGGCGAGATACGCAGTATTTT. Using reference TRBV19 and TRBJ2-3 for the parts outside the CDR3, the full variable domain is DGGITQSPKYLFRKEGQNVTLSCEQNLNHDAMYWYRQDPGQGLRLIYYSQIVNDFQKGDIAEGYSVSREKKESFPLTVTSAQKNPTAFYLCASSMGGLAGGRDTQYFGPGTRLTVL.

This clonotype has more than one count but fewer than ten. The V call is TRBV5-4, the J call TRBJ2-3, with D unclear. The CDR3 totals 13 residues. The V gene lost 3 bases and the J gene lost 0 bases, with 5 bases spanning the gap. Germline V lookup: CDR1 SGHNT, CDR2 YYREEE (reference sequence). CDR3 amino acids: CASSSDSTDTQYF. For the CDR3, the DNA is TGTGCCAGCAGCTCGGACAGCACAGATACGCAGTATTTT.

This clonotype was counted once. A read error may produce the germline difference seen at one junction end. The chain recombines TRBV5-1 with TRBJ1-1; 8 bases are a match to TRBD1. Germline CDR1 and CDR2: SGHRS and YFSETQ. The CDR3 covers 15 residues. In nucleotides, the CDR3 is TGTGCCAGCAGCCCACTCCAGGGGGCAGATACTGAAGCTTTCTTT. It is translated as CASSPLQGADTEAFF.